This section outlines one TCR beta chain sequence together with its context. This sample is drawn from a study of blood T cell repertoires in COVID-19. Across the study: Spain, Italy and the United States supplied samples that represented acute and convalescent COVID-19. The cDNA or gDNA used as material had been derived from T cells, B-cell-depleted T cells, or PBMCs.

Source study methods: For nucleated cells, counts were estimated from reference gene primer amplification. Method: immunoSEQ multiplex PCR; TCRdb's copy keeps in-frame clones and lacks some. D and trimming were read from the DNA, whereas the V and J calls and clone size are those reported in that table. The sample lists about 160,000 clones, over 75% occurring once. Seattle researchers signed up patients amid active infection and tracked them longitudinally. Sample: peripheral blood. This clonotype was obtained from a man at least 80 years old with COVID-19, enrolled during active disease.

The CDR3 loop is CASSLGLAGGSQETQYF. CDR3 in DNA: TGCGCCAGCAGCTTGGGACTAGCGGGGGGATCCCAAGAGACCCAGTACTTC. The V call is TRBV5-1, the J call TRBJ2-5; 13 nucleotides line up with TRBD2. Germline-derived CDR1 and CDR2 are SGHRS and YFSETQ. The V and J ends lost 0 bases and 1 base, in that order; junction bases with no gene match: 3. The CDR3 is made up of 17 amino acids.